This entry lists 19 T cell receptor beta chains sequenced from one sample in a study of Graves' ophthalmopathy and Graves' hyperthyroidism (dated by TCRdb to 2016 to 2019). These reads were obtained on an Illumina HiSeq 2000. For repertoire sequencing, TCR beta CDR3 regions were amplified from RNA transcripts. A first-round RT-PCR used HTBI primers with the Qiagen OneStep RT-PCR kit, followed by a second-round multiplex PCR, size selection and purification. TCRdb reprocessed the public reads (quality trimming at Q25 with fastp, clone calling with MiXCR) and kept in-frame beta chains. Here each entry gathers all rows of one CDR3 protein and keeps the most common genes and DNA. The sample table records about 400,000 distinct CDR3 sequences; 15% to 20% of these occur just once. Around 1.6% of the sample comes from the top ten. The sequenced sample consisted of peripheral blood. All receptors come from a woman in her late teens or twenties with Graves' ophthalmopathy. Donor details come from another sample of the same person, matched by shared clones.

This clonotype showed up many times. The chain uses TRBV5-4 and TRBJ2-1, with 8 nucleotides matching TRBD2. Trimming removed 4 bases from V and 2 bases from J; junction bases left unmatched: 5. The CDR3 runs to 15 residues. Germline V gene data show CDR1 as SGHNT and CDR2 as YYREEE (reference sequence). CDR3 sequence (DNA): TGTGCCAGCAGCGGGGCGGGAGGTGCCTACAATGAGCAGTTCTTC. Amino acid sequence: CASSGAGGAYNEQFF.

The table lists this clonotype with many counts. The chain carries TRBV20-1 and TRBJ1-5; D gene ambiguous. This CDR3 region has 13 residues. In germline, CDR1 is DFQATT, CDR2 SNEGSKA (reference sequence). Trimming stripped 1 base from V and 3 bases from J, with 7 bases between. Written as DNA, the CDR3 is TGCAGTGCTAGAGGCAGTTTCAATCAGCCCCAGCATTTT. Amino acids: CSARGSFNQPQHF.

The V and J genes are TRBV27 and TRBJ2-7, with 7 bases aligning to TRBD1. CDR1 is MNHEY and CDR2 is SMNVEV in the germline V gene (reference sequence). V lost 3 bases, J lost 5 bases, and 10 bases stayed unmatched. This CDR3 has 15 amino acids. As DNA, the CDR3 is TGTGCCAGCAGTTTGGTGGGACAGACCACCCACGAGCAGTACTTC. Translating it yields CASSLVGQTTHEQYF.

This clonotype was counted only a few times. The rearrangement links TRBV5-1 to TRBJ1-1, with D unclear. The V end lost 0 bases, the J end lost 6 bases, and 12 bases lay between the germline ends. CDR1 and CDR2 (germline): SGHRS, YFSETQ. This CDR3 region has 14 residues. CDR3 loop: CASSLVQFEAEAFF. CDR3 sequence (DNA): TGCGCCAGCAGCTTGGTACAGTTCGAGGCTGAAGCTTTCTTT.

There are many counts of this clonotype. V is TRBV7-2 and J is TRBJ1-5; D not resolved. CDR3 length equals 13 residues. Germline values: CDR1 SGHTA, CDR2 FQGNSA. Trimming left V 5 bases short and J 4 bases short, with 9 bases between. The CDR3 bases are TGTGCCAGCAGCCCTACCTCTAATCAGCCCCAGCATTTT. Amino acid sequence: CASSPTSNQPQHF.

This clonotype was seen a single time. The CDR3 carries no conserved terminal phenylalanine or tryptophan, so it likely arises from a read error. This rearrangement joins TRBV9 to TRBJ1-1; no clear D gene. This CDR3 region has 13 residues. V was trimmed by 4 bases and J by 3 bases, leaving 10 bases between them. In germline, CDR1 is SGDLS, CDR2 YYNGEE. The CDR3, as DNA: TGTGCCAGCAGCCTAGGCAAACACACTGAAGCTTTCCTT. Its protein is CASSLGKHTEAFL.

CDR3 DNA sequence: TGTGCCAGCAGCCCATATCCCCCATTAGCGGGAGTGGACGAGCAGTACTTC. Translated: CASSPYPPLAGVDEQYF. The genes are TRBV11-2 and TRBJ2-7; 9 bases align to TRBD2. V trimming: 5 bases; J trimming: 5 bases; junction bases outside the gene matches: 16. CDR1 is SGHAT, CDR2 FQNNGV, per germline. CDR3 length: 17 residues. Full variable domain (outside the CDR3, taken from reference TRBV11-2 and TRBJ2-7): EAGVAQSPRYKIIEKRQSVAFWCNPISGHATLYWYQQILGQGPKLLIQFQNNGVVDDSQLPKDRFSAERLKGVDSTLKIQPAKLEDSAVYLCASSPYPPLAGVDEQYFGPGTRLTVT.

The table lists this clonotype with a count of one. J is TRBJ2-5 and V is TRBV6-1; D uncertain. Germline V gene data show CDR1 as MNHNS and CDR2 as SASEGT. V shed 3 bases and J shed 4 bases, with 12 bases lying between them. The CDR3 has 14 residues. In nucleotides, the CDR3 is TGTGCCAGCAGTGAGGATAGGATTGGAGAGACCCAGTACTTC. It yields the protein CASSEDRIGETQYF.

This clonotype was detected many times. The rearrangement uses TRBV12-3 or TRBV12-4 and TRBJ2-1, with TRBD2 as a possible D gene (6 bases). The CDR3 runs 14 residues. The V and J ends lost 5 bases and 3 bases respectively, with 11 bases between them. CDR3 coding DNA: TGTGCCAGCAGTCCCCGACTAGTCTACAATGAGCAGTTCTTC. Protein: CASSPRLVYNEQFF.

This clonotype was detected ten times or more. J is TRBJ1-2 and V is TRBV28; D is perhaps TRBD1 (5 bases). Germline CDR1 is MDHEN and CDR2 is SYDVKM. V shed 3 bases and J shed 2 bases, with 10 bases lying between them. The CDR3 totals 14 residues. DNA for the CDR3: TGTGCCAGCAGTTTGACCGGACAAAACTATGGCTACACCTTC. Protein product: CASSLTGQNYGYTF.

The chain joins TRBV6-1 to TRBJ2-5, with TRBD2 matching over 9 bases. V lost 3 bases and J lost 5; bases outside the gene matches: 7. This CDR3 is 15 amino acids long. The germline V gene has CDR1 MNHNS and CDR2 SASEGT. In nucleotides, the CDR3 is TGTGCCAGCAGTGAGTCTCTAGCGGGACAGGAGACCCAGTACTTC. Protein product: CASSESLAGQETQYF.

This clonotype has ten or more counts. This chain joins TRBV15 and TRBJ1-6; D not certain. Germline V CDR1 and CDR2: LNHNV, YYDKDF (reference sequence). The length of the CDR3 is 12 residues. V shed 0 bases and J shed 12 bases, with 6 bases lying between them. CDR3 in amino acids: CATSREGGPLHF. The CDR3 region has the DNA TGTGCCACCAGCAGAGAGGGAGGACCCCTCCACTTT.

This clonotype was seen many times. The V gene is TRBV12-3 or TRBV12-4, the J gene TRBJ1-1, with 8 bases identical to TRBD1. V trimming: 4 bases; J trimming: 11 bases; junction bases outside the gene matches: 9. The CDR3 extends over 13 amino acids. DNA for the CDR3: TGTGCCAGCAGTTCAGGGACAGGACGGATTGCTTTCTTT. This sequence encodes CASSSGTGRIAFF.

This clonotype was detected many times. The J gene is TRBJ1-2, the V gene TRBV7-9; D call uncertain. Per germline, CDR1 SEHNR and CDR2 FQNEAQ (reference sequence). The CDR3 totals 13 residues. V was shortened by 7 bases and J by 5 bases, with 14 bases between the two germline ends. The CDR3 spells CASTAGGLYGYTF. The DNA of the CDR3 is TGTGCCAGCACTGCAGGAGGACTTTATGGCTACACCTTC.

This clonotype was counted at least ten times. The V call is TRBV20-1, the J call TRBJ1-5; D perhaps matches TRBD1 (5 bases). Germline V gene lookup returns CDR1 DFQATT and CDR2 SNEGSKA (reference sequence). The V gene lost 0 bases and the J gene lost 3 bases, with 9 bases spanning the gap. The CDR3 length is 14 residues. CDR3 sequence: CSAREAGYNQPQHF. CDR3 DNA: TGCAGTGCTAGAGAAGCAGGGTACAATCAGCCCCAGCATTTT.

This clonotype was observed at least ten times. J is TRBJ1-5 and V is TRBV6-1, with TRBD1 matching over 9 bases. J was trimmed by 5 bases and V by 3 bases; bases with no gene match: 11. The CDR3 is 17 residues long. Per germline, CDR1 MNHNS and CDR2 SASEGT. The CDR3 DNA sequence: TGTGCCAGCAGTGAGGACAGGGGAGCGTTGTCTTATCAGCCCCAGCATTTT. This translates into CASSEDRGALSYQPQHF.

Many counts were recorded for this clonotype. This chain connects TRBV10-3 to TRBJ1-1; maybe TRBD1 (5 bases). The CDR3 length is 13 residues. V was pared by 6 bases and J by 5 bases, with 13 bases between. Germline values: CDR1 ENHRY, CDR2 SYGVKD. The CDR3 DNA is TGTGCCATCAGGGGACGGCAGTTGACTGAAGCTTTCTTT. Encoded protein: CAIRGRQLTEAFF.

This clonotype was counted many times. The chain combines TRBV4-1 with TRBJ1-2, with 9 bases aligning to TRBD1. The CDR3 has 17 amino acids. J was trimmed by 7 bases and V by 5 bases; bases with no gene match: 17. Per the germline V gene, CDR1 is MGHRA and CDR2 is YSYEKL. CDR3 DNA: TGCGCCAGCAGCACGGGGGGCTCACAGGGGGCGAAGTTTGGCTACACCTTC. Residues: CASSTGGSQGAKFGYTF.

This clonotype has ten or more counts. The gene calls are TRBV5-4 and TRBJ1-5; D is ambiguous. Trimming took off 2 bases at V and 6 bases at J, with 15 bases between the two ends. The length of the CDR3 is 15 residues. In germline, CDR1 is SGHNT, CDR2 YYREEE (reference sequence). In DNA form, the CDR3 reads TGTGCCAGCAGCTTCGGAGGGAGACGGGGTCAGCCCCAGCATTTT. Protein: CASSFGGRRGQPQHF.